Listed below are T cell receptor beta chains from one sample, sequenced in a study of blood T cell repertoires in COVID-19. Method: immunoSEQ multiplex PCR; TCRdb's copy keeps in-frame clones and lacks some. The sample yields a few hundred thousand clones, around nine tenths seen once. The sequenced sample consisted of PBMCs or T cells enriched from blood (not recorded which). The receptors originated from a woman between 40 and 55 years old who had recovered from COVID-19. The CDR3 runs from the conserved cysteine through the conserved F or W. The D gene is left open where the match is weak. The size field is filled for only some rows; it gives once, few, many or a size class.

clone_size: .; d_call: TRBD1; v_call: TRBV19; j_call: TRBJ2-3; cdr3_length: 16; cdr3_nt: TGTGCCAGTAGTACCCGACAGGGGGCACACACAGATACGCAGTATTTT; cdr3_aa: CASSTRQGAHTDTQYF
clone_size: .; d_call: .; v_call: TRBV28; j_call: TRBJ1-1; cdr3_length: 15; cdr3_nt: TGTGCCAGCAGTTCAAAGGCGGGGGGCTACACTGAAGCTTTCTTT; cdr3_aa: CASSSKAGGYTEAFF
clone_size: .; d_call: TRBD2; v_call: TRBV9; j_call: TRBJ2-1; cdr3_length: 15; cdr3_nt: TGTGCCAGCACCCCAGGGCTAGCGGACTACAATGAGCAGTTCTTC; cdr3_aa: CASTPGLADYNEQFF
clone_size: .; d_call: TRBD2; v_call: TRBV7-2; j_call: TRBJ2-5; cdr3_length: 14; cdr3_nt: TGTGCCAGCAGCGAACGGGGGGGCGGGGAGACCCAGTACTTC; cdr3_aa: CASSERGGGETQYF
clone_size: .; d_call: .; v_call: TRBV18; j_call: TRBJ1-2; cdr3_length: 15; cdr3_nt: TGTGCCAGCTCACCAATGGCTGCAGCTAACTATGGCTACACCTTC; cdr3_aa: CASSPMAAANYGYTF
clone_size: .; d_call: TRBD1; v_call: TRBV28; j_call: TRBJ1-1; cdr3_length: 14; cdr3_nt: TGTGCCAGCAGTCCTCGACAGGGTGACACTGAAGCTTTCTTT; cdr3_aa: CASSPRQGDTEAFF
clone_size: .; d_call: TRBD1; v_call: TRBV7-9; j_call: TRBJ2-1; cdr3_length: 17; cdr3_nt: TGTGCCAGCAGCACCATTCTCCGGGACAGGGGGTTGAATGAGCAGTTCTTC; cdr3_aa: CASSTILRDRGLNEQFF
clone_size: .; d_call: .; v_call: TRBV28; j_call: TRBJ1-1; cdr3_length: 15; cdr3_nt: TGTGCCAGCTACCCCCCCAGGGCGTTGAACACTGAAGCTTTCTTT; cdr3_aa: CASYPPRALNTEAFF
clone_size: .; d_call: TRBD1; v_call: TRBV5-6; j_call: TRBJ1-6; cdr3_length: 13; cdr3_nt: TGTGCCAGCAGAGACAGGGTTCACTCACCCCTCCACTTT; cdr3_aa: CASRDRVHSPLHF
clone_size: .; d_call: .; v_call: TRBV19; j_call: TRBJ1-4; cdr3_length: 14; cdr3_nt: TGTGCCAGTAGTTCGGATTGGGGAGCGGAAAAACTGTTTTTT; cdr3_aa: CASSSDWGAEKLFF
clone_size: .; d_call: TRBD1; v_call: TRBV27; j_call: TRBJ1-2; cdr3_length: 13; cdr3_nt: TGTGCCAGCAGTCCCAAGACAGGGTTTGGCTACACCTTC; cdr3_aa: CASSPKTGFGYTF
clone_size: few; d_call: TRBD2; v_call: TRBV2; j_call: TRBJ2-7; cdr3_length: 15; cdr3_nt: TGTGCCAGCTCTGATCCTAGCGGGATAACCTACGAGCAGTACTTC; cdr3_aa: CASSDPSGITYEQYF
clone_size: .; d_call: TRBD1; v_call: TRBV7-6; j_call: TRBJ1-2; cdr3_length: 16; cdr3_nt: TGTGCCAGCAGCTTAGAGCCGGGACAGGGCAACTATGGCTACACCTTC; cdr3_aa: CASSLEPGQGNYGYTF
clone_size: .; d_call: TRBD2; v_call: TRBV5-1; j_call: TRBJ2-3; cdr3_length: 18; cdr3_nt: TGCGCCAGCAGCTATGGCTACTCAGCTAGCGGCAGCACAGATACGCAGTATTTT; cdr3_aa: CASSYGYSASGSTDTQYF
clone_size: .; d_call: TRBD1; v_call: TRBV28; j_call: TRBJ1-4; cdr3_length: 15; cdr3_nt: TGTGCCAGCACTTCATCCAGGGGGCGCGGTGAAAAACTGTTTTTT; cdr3_aa: CASTSSRGRGEKLFF
clone_size: .; d_call: .; v_call: TRBV5-1; j_call: TRBJ2-7; cdr3_length: 14; cdr3_nt: TGCGCCAGCAGCTTTTCGTGGGGGGCCTACGAGCAGTACTTC; cdr3_aa: CASSFSWGAYEQYF
clone_size: .; d_call: .; v_call: TRBV7-8; j_call: TRBJ1-4; cdr3_length: 15; cdr3_nt: TGTGCCAGCAGCCGCCTGAGGGGAGGAGGTGAAAAACTGTTTTTT; cdr3_aa: CASSRLRGGGEKLFF
clone_size: .; d_call: TRBD1; v_call: TRBV10-3; j_call: TRBJ1-1; cdr3_length: 15; cdr3_nt: TGTGCCATCAGTGAGTGGGACAGGATGAACACTGAAGCTTTCTTT; cdr3_aa: CAISEWDRMNTEAFF
clone_size: .; d_call: TRBD2; v_call: TRBV6-1; j_call: TRBJ2-6; cdr3_length: 16; cdr3_nt: TGTGCCAGCAGTGTCGCCCGGGAGGCTGGGGCCAACGTCCTGACTTTC; cdr3_aa: CASSVAREAGANVLTF
clone_size: .; d_call: TRBD1; v_call: TRBV28; j_call: TRBJ1-4; cdr3_length: 15; cdr3_nt: TGTGCCAGCAGCTCCCTTGGACAGGCCTTGGGGGAACTGTTTTTT; cdr3_aa: CASSSLGQALGELFF
clone_size: once; d_call: .; v_call: TRBV28; j_call: TRBJ2-7; cdr3_length: 12; cdr3_nt: TGTGCCAGCAGTCCAACGAGGCATTTGAAGTACTTC; cdr3_aa: CASSPTRHLKYF
clone_size: .; d_call: TRBD1; v_call: TRBV25-1; j_call: TRBJ2-1; cdr3_length: 14; cdr3_nt: TGTGCCAGCAGTGCATCAGGGGGCTACAATGAGCAGTTCTTC; cdr3_aa: CASSASGGYNEQFF
clone_size: .; d_call: .; v_call: TRBV4-3; j_call: TRBJ2-1; cdr3_length: 15; cdr3_nt: TGCGCCAGCAGCCAAGACCTTAGTCCCGGGACTCAGCAGTTCTTC; cdr3_aa: CASSQDLSPGTQQFF
clone_size: few; d_call: TRBD2; v_call: TRBV5-1; j_call: TRBJ2-7; cdr3_length: 15; cdr3_nt: TGCGCCAGCAGAGGGACTAGCGGAGACGGGGGCGAGCAGTACTTC; cdr3_aa: CASRGTSGDGGEQYF
clone_size: .; d_call: .; v_call: TRBV11-3; j_call: TRBJ2-7; cdr3_length: 12; cdr3_nt: TGTGCCTCCAGTAGCGACTCCTACGAGCAGTACTTC; cdr3_aa: CASSSDSYEQYF
clone_size: .; d_call: TRBD2; v_call: TRBV27; j_call: TRBJ2-7; cdr3_length: 14; cdr3_nt: TGTGCCAGCAGTTGGACTAGCGGAGGCTACGAGCAGTACTTC; cdr3_aa: CASSWTSGGYEQYF
clone_size: .; d_call: .; v_call: TRBV2; j_call: TRBJ1-4; cdr3_length: 15; cdr3_nt: TGTGCCAGTCTCACAGGGATTTTAACTAATGAAAAACTGTTTTTT; cdr3_aa: CASLTGILTNEKLFF
clone_size: .; d_call: .; v_call: TRBV7-8; j_call: TRBJ2-7; cdr3_length: 13; cdr3_nt: TGTGCCAGCAGCTTAGGCGGAACCTACGAGCAGTACTTC; cdr3_aa: CASSLGGTYEQYF
clone_size: .; d_call: .; v_call: TRBV9; j_call: TRBJ1-3; cdr3_length: 16; cdr3_nt: TGTGCCAGCAGCGTGGAGGTGGGGGCCTCTGGAAACACCATATATTTT; cdr3_aa: CASSVEVGASGNTIYF
clone_size: .; d_call: TRBD1; v_call: TRBV5-4; j_call: TRBJ2-7; cdr3_length: 13; cdr3_nt: TGTGCCAGCAGCTTAGGGGGCCGAGACGAGCAGTACTTC; cdr3_aa: CASSLGGRDEQYF
clone_size: .; d_call: TRBD1; v_call: TRBV6-5; j_call: TRBJ2-5; cdr3_length: 15; cdr3_nt: TGTGCCAGCAGTTACGGGGACAGGGTAGGAGAGACCCAGTACTTC; cdr3_aa: CASSYGDRVGETQYF
clone_size: .; d_call: .; v_call: TRBV29-1; j_call: TRBJ1-2; cdr3_length: 12; cdr3_nt: TGCAGCGTTGTAGGCGGGGGATATGGCTACACCTTC; cdr3_aa: CSVVGGGYGYTF
clone_size: once; d_call: .; v_call: TRBV12-3/TRBV12-4; j_call: TRBJ2-3; cdr3_length: 13; cdr3_nt: TGTGCCAGCAGTTCCCTCAGGGCAGATACGCAGTATTTT; cdr3_aa: CASSSLRADTQYF
clone_size: .; d_call: TRBD1; v_call: TRBV19; j_call: TRBJ2-7; cdr3_length: 14; cdr3_nt: TGTGCCAGTAGTCCCCGACAGGGTAGCTACGAGCAGTACTTC; cdr3_aa: CASSPRQGSYEQYF
clone_size: once; d_call: TRBD1; v_call: TRBV5-1; j_call: TRBJ1-4; cdr3_length: 15; cdr3_nt: TGCGCCAGCAGCCCCTTAGACAGGGGTAATGAAAAACTGTTTTTT; cdr3_aa: CASSPLDRGNEKLFF
clone_size: .; d_call: TRBD2; v_call: TRBV5-4; j_call: TRBJ2-1; cdr3_length: 16; cdr3_nt: TGTGCCAGCAGCTTGGCTTCGAGCGGGGCCTACAATGAGCAGTTCTTC; cdr3_aa: CASSLASSGAYNEQFF
clone_size: .; d_call: TRBD1; v_call: TRBV19; j_call: TRBJ1-2; cdr3_length: 13; cdr3_nt: TGTGCCAGTAGTATGGAGGACAGGGTCGGCTACACCTTC; cdr3_aa: CASSMEDRVGYTF
clone_size: .; d_call: .; v_call: TRBV6-5; j_call: TRBJ1-3; cdr3_length: 15; cdr3_nt: TGTGCCAGCAGCAGAGCTGGGGAGGTTGGAAACACCATATATTTT; cdr3_aa: CASSRAGEVGNTIYF
clone_size: once; d_call: TRBD2; v_call: TRBV3-1/TRBV3-2; j_call: TRBJ2-1; cdr3_length: 15; cdr3_nt: TGTGCCAGCAGCCCTCTAGCGGGAGCCTACAATGAGCAGTTCTTC; cdr3_aa: CASSPLAGAYNEQFF
clone_size: .; d_call: TRBD1; v_call: TRBV7-2; j_call: TRBJ2-7; cdr3_length: 14; cdr3_nt: TGTGCCAGCAGCGCCCTCAGGGGGCTGGACGAGCAGTACTTC; cdr3_aa: CASSALRGLDEQYF
clone_size: .; d_call: .; v_call: TRBV3-1/TRBV3-2; j_call: TRBJ2-1; cdr3_length: 18; cdr3_nt: TGTGCCAGCAGCCAAGAATCGGCAGCGCCCCCGAGGCACAATGAGCAGTTCTTC; cdr3_aa: CASSQESAAPPRHNEQFF
clone_size: .; d_call: .; v_call: TRBV9; j_call: TRBJ2-2; cdr3_length: 14; cdr3_nt: TGTGCCAGCAGCGTAGTACAGAACACCGGGGAGCTGTTTTTT; cdr3_aa: CASSVVQNTGELFF
clone_size: once; d_call: .; v_call: TRBV27; j_call: TRBJ2-2; cdr3_length: 14; cdr3_nt: TGTGCCAGCAGTCGCCCGGGTACTTTGCGGGAGCTGTTTTTT; cdr3_aa: CASSRPGTLRELFF
clone_size: .; d_call: .; v_call: TRBV25-1; j_call: TRBJ1-2; cdr3_length: 13; cdr3_nt: TGTGCCAGCAGTGAAGGGGGGGACTATGGCTACACCTTC; cdr3_aa: CASSEGGDYGYTF
clone_size: .; d_call: TRBD2; v_call: TRBV7-3; j_call: TRBJ2-3; cdr3_length: 19; cdr3_nt: TGTGCCAGCAGCTCTCCTCTAGCGGGAGCTATGGGGGGCACAGATACGCAGTATTTT; cdr3_aa: CASSSPLAGAMGGTDTQYF
clone_size: .; d_call: .; v_call: TRBV7-2; j_call: TRBJ1-2; cdr3_length: 14; cdr3_nt: TGTGCCAGCAGCCTAATGGGCTTACTCTATGGCTACACCTTC; cdr3_aa: CASSLMGLLYGYTF
clone_size: .; d_call: TRBD1; v_call: TRBV7-9; j_call: TRBJ1-1; cdr3_length: 16; cdr3_nt: TGTGCCAGCAGCTCCAACAGGGGGCAGGGTGTCACTGAAGCTTTCTTT; cdr3_aa: CASSSNRGQGVTEAFF
clone_size: .; d_call: .; v_call: TRBV7-3; j_call: TRBJ2-1; cdr3_length: 16; cdr3_nt: TGTGCCAGCAGCTTAACGCCAATAGCGAGCTACAATGAGCAGTTCTTC; cdr3_aa: CASSLTPIASYNEQFF
clone_size: .; d_call: TRBD1; v_call: TRBV13; j_call: TRBJ2-7; cdr3_length: 17; cdr3_nt: TGTGCCAGCAGCTTAAAGACGGGACAGGATTCCTCCTACGAGCAGTACTTC; cdr3_aa: CASSLKTGQDSSYEQYF
clone_size: .; d_call: TRBD2; v_call: TRBV3-1/TRBV3-2; j_call: TRBJ2-1; cdr3_length: 18; cdr3_nt: TGTGCCAGCAGCCAAGATCGGCTAGCGGAGAGAATATACAATGAGCAGTTCTTC; cdr3_aa: CASSQDRLAERIYNEQFF
clone_size: .; d_call: TRBD1; v_call: TRBV15; j_call: TRBJ1-5; cdr3_length: 17; cdr3_nt: TGTGCCACCAGCAGACCGATACAGGGGTTTGGCAATCAGCCCCAGCATTTT; cdr3_aa: CATSRPIQGFGNQPQHF
clone_size: .; d_call: TRBD1; v_call: TRBV11-3; j_call: TRBJ2-1; cdr3_length: 15; cdr3_nt: TGTGCCAGCAGCTCCATCGGACAGGGGACGAATGAGCAGTTCTTC; cdr3_aa: CASSSIGQGTNEQFF
clone_size: .; d_call: .; v_call: TRBV7-3; j_call: TRBJ2-5; cdr3_length: 13; cdr3_nt: TGTGCCAGCAGCAAGGACGGACTAGAGACCCAGTACTTC; cdr3_aa: CASSKDGLETQYF
clone_size: few; d_call: .; v_call: TRBV5-1; j_call: TRBJ1-2; cdr3_length: 13; cdr3_nt: TGCGCCAGCAGCTTCAAGACAGCCCATGGCTACACCTTC; cdr3_aa: CASSFKTAHGYTF